The 16 T cell receptor beta chains reported below all come from one sample, sequenced in a study of T cell changes during pregnancy in multiple sclerosis. This table comes from immunoSEQ multiplex PCR, and its TCRdb copy is limited to in-frame clones, with some not included. The sample carries 55,000 to 85,000 clones, around 90% recorded once. Material: CD4+ T cells from peripheral blood mononuclear cells, obtained after pregnancy. The source of these receptors is a female donor with multiple sclerosis, enrolled in a pregnancy study.

The rearrangement uses TRBV28 and TRBJ2-7; 7 bases line up with TRBD2. With 1 base clipped from V and 4 bases from J, the junction kept 7 bases outside the gene matches. There are 15 residues in the CDR3. From germline, CDR1 is MDHEN and CDR2 SYDVKM. For the CDR3, the DNA is TGTGCCAGCAGTTTATCGGGTGGGGGGGAGTACGAGCAGTACTTC. As protein: CASSLSGGGEYEQYF.

The CDR3 bases are TGTGCCAGCAGCTTACTGGGACTCCTCCTGAACACTGAAGCTTTCTTT. Its protein product is CASSLLGLLLNTEAFF. The chain employs TRBV7-2 and TRBJ1-1; TRBD1 might be the D (5 bases). This CDR3 is 16 amino acids long. The germline V gene encodes CDR1 SGHTA and CDR2 FQGNSA. V lost 2 bases to trimming and J lost 0 bases, with 13 bases between them. Supplemented by reference TRBV7-2 and TRBJ1-1, the full variable domain reads GAGVSQSPSNKVTEKGKDVELRCDPISGHTALYWYRQSLGQGLEFLIYFQGNSAPDKSGLPSDRFSAERTGGSVSTLTIQRTQQEDSAVYLCASSLLGLLLNTEAFFGQGTRLTVV.

A single count supports this clone. The J gene is TRBJ2-7, the V gene TRBV18, with 7 bases lining up with TRBD2. The CDR3 spans 12 residues. Germline lookup yields CDR1 KGHSH and CDR2 LQKENI. J was trimmed by 5 bases and V by 3 bases; bases with no gene match: 1. The CDR3 spells CASSPRGDEQYF. In nucleotides, the CDR3 is TGTGCCAGCTCACCCCGGGGGGACGAGCAGTACTTC. Looking up the rest from reference TRBV18 and TRBJ2-7 gives the full variable domain: NAGVMQNPRHLVRRRGQEARLRCSPMKGHSHVYWYRQLPEEGLKFMVYLQKENIIDESGMPKERFSAEFPKEGPSILRIQQVVRGDSAAYFCASSPRGDEQYFGPGTRLTVT.

This rearrangement joins TRBV25-1 to TRBJ2-3, with TRBD1 matching over 7 bases. The CDR3 runs to 16 residues. Germline values: CDR1 MGHDK, CDR2 SYGVNS. The V gene end was trimmed by 2 bases and the J gene end by 6 bases; junction bases not matched to a gene: 11. The CDR3 region has the DNA TGTGCCAGCAGTGAACTCCCCCAGACAGGGACGGATACGCAGTATTTT. Translated, it gives CASSELPQTGTDTQYF.

The sample holds one count of this clone. The chain couples TRBV16 to TRBJ2-3, with D perhaps TRBD2 (5 bases). Germline CDR1 and CDR2: KGHSY and FQNENV. Trimming removed 4 bases at V and 1 base at J, with 9 bases between. This CDR3 is 14 amino acids long. The CDR3 here is CASSLLAGTDTQYF. The DNA of the CDR3 is TGTGCCAGCAGCCTCCTAGCCGGCACAGATACGCAGTATTTT.

The genes are TRBV19 and TRBJ1-2, with a possible D match to TRBD1 (5 bases). V lost 3 bases, J lost 2 bases, and 10 bases lay in between. Per the germline V gene, CDR1 is LNHDA and CDR2 is SQIVND (reference sequence). The CDR3 is made up of 14 amino acids. Written as DNA, the CDR3 is TGTGCCAGTAGTATCCTCCAGGGAAACTATGGCTACACCTTC. This encodes CASSILQGNYGYTF.

The chain uses TRBV6-4 and TRBJ1-2, with 8 bases lining up with TRBD1. Germline V gene lookup returns CDR1 MRHNA and CDR2 SNTAGT. This CDR3 comprises 15 residues. The V and J ends lost 2 bases and 2 bases, in that order; junction bases with no gene match: 4. The CDR3 sequence: CASSDDGQGNYGYTF. The CDR3 DNA reads as TGTGCCAGCAGTGACGATGGACAGGGCAACTATGGCTACACCTTC.

The gene calls are TRBV21-1 and TRBJ2-3; the table's D call, TRBD2, has no DNA check behind it. TRBV21-1 is a pseudogene segment. The CDR3 runs to 13 residues. The CDR3 spells CVIPRDYTDTQYF. CDR3 sequence (DNA): TGTGTCATACCGAGGGACTACACAGATACGCAGTATTTT.

The J gene is TRBJ1-1, the V gene TRBV29-1, with TRBD1 as a possible D gene (5 bases). Germline V gene sequence: CDR1 SQVTM, CDR2 ANQGSEA. This CDR3 is built from 13 residues. Trimming stripped 6 bases from V and 0 bases from J, with 11 bases between. The CDR3 loop reads CSVQGLMNTEAFF. The CDR3 DNA follows: TGCAGCGTCCAGGGTCTCATGAACACTGAAGCTTTCTTT.

The chain has TRBV30 and TRBJ2-3, with 9 bases that match TRBD2. The length of the CDR3 is 15 residues. Looked up from germline, CDR1 is GTSNPN and CDR2 is SVGIG (reference sequence). This CDR3 reads CAGGGAAGGADTQYF. CDR3 nucleotide sequence: TGTGCGGGGGGGGGAGCAGCGGGAGGCGCAGATACGCAGTATTTT.

The CDR3 DNA reads as TGTGCCAGCAGTTTAATGACAGCGCTCTCCTACGAGCAGTACTTC. Translating gives CASSLMTALSYEQYF. The rearrangement links TRBV27 to TRBJ2-7, with a tentative D call TRBD1 (5 bases). Trimming left V 2 bases short and J 0 bases short, with 11 bases between. CDR3 length: 15 residues. The germline gives CDR1 MNHEY, CDR2 SMNVEV (reference sequence).

This clone appeared a few times. The chain recombines TRBV6-1 with TRBJ1-2; TRBD1 might be the D (6 bases). CDR3 length: 14 amino acids. V was clipped by 4 bases and J by 0 bases, with 9 bases between them. Germline values: CDR1 MNHNS, CDR2 SASEGT. The CDR3 loop reads CASSVDRANYGYTF. For the CDR3, the DNA is TGTGCCAGCAGTGTGGACAGAGCTAACTATGGCTACACCTTC.

The gene calls are TRBV10-3 and TRBJ1-2, with unresolved D. The ends were cut back, 6 bases at V and 0 bases at J, with 11 bases in the middle. The germline V gene encodes CDR1 ENHRY and CDR2 SYGVKD. The CDR3 is made up of 14 amino acids. Written as DNA, the CDR3 is TGTGCCATCAGCGGTGCTCAGGCTAACTATGGCTACACCTTC. Amino acids: CAISGAQANYGYTF.

The chain recombines TRBV5-4 with TRBJ2-1; 8 bases are shared with TRBD1. Germline CDR1 is SGHNT and CDR2 is YYREEE (reference sequence). V lost 0 bases to trimming and J lost 9 bases; unmatched junction nucleotides: 2. This CDR3 has 13 residues. CDR3 sequence (DNA): TGTGCCAGCAGCTTGGACAGGGGGACTGAGCAGTTCTTC. The encoded protein is CASSLDRGTEQFF. The whole variable domain, filled in from reference TRBV5-4 and TRBJ2-1, reads ETGVTQSPTHLIKTRGQQVTLRCSSQSGHNTVSWYQQALGQGPQFIFQYYREEENGRGNFPPRFSGLQFPNYSSELNVNALELDDSALYLCASSLDRGTEQFFGPGTRLTVL.

This CDR3 is CASSPLGTSESTDTQYF. CDR3 nucleotide sequence: TGTGCCAGCTCACCACTCGGGACTAGCGAAAGCACAGATACGCAGTATTTT. This chain links TRBV18 with TRBJ2-3, with 10 bases matching TRBD2. V shed 1 base and J 0 bases; nucleotides not matched to a gene: 4. The CDR3 is 17 amino acids. Germline CDR1 reads KGHSH; CDR2 reads LQKENI.

In nucleotides, the CDR3 is TGCGCCAGCAATTACAGGGGACACAATGAGCAGTTCTTC. Its translation: CASNYRGHNEQFF. The chain carries TRBV23-1 and TRBJ2-1; 7 positions agree with TRBD1. TRBV23-1 is an ORF; its function is uncertain. The trim removed 7 bases at V and 5 bases at J, leaving 5 bases unmatched. The CDR3 spans 13 residues.